This T cell receptor beta chain originates from a study of blood T cell repertoires in COVID-19. Study as a whole: T cells, B-cell-depleted T cells, or PBMCs supplied cDNA or gDNA.

Authors' analysis steps: Cell counts per sample came from amplifying reference gene primers. Only in-frame clones appear in the TCRdb table, and some are missing; sequencing was by immunoSEQ multiplex PCR. D and trimming were read from the DNA, whereas the V and J calls and clone size are those reported in that table. This sample carries some 90,000 clones, around 80% of them seen once, and the ten largest clones take roughly 20%. The germline V gene has CDR1 LGHDT and CDR2 YNNKEL (reference sequence). After removal of 7 bases from V and 3 bases from J, the junction contained 8 bases not matched to a gene. The CDR3 consists of 14 residues.

The sequence was collected from a human donor in a cohort sampled during active COVID-19. The sequencing sample was made of peripheral blood. The rearrangement links TRBV3-1 (or the pseudogene TRBV3-2) to TRBJ1-2, with 7 bases lining up with TRBD1. CDR3 in amino acids: CASTRSDRDYGYTF. The CDR3, as DNA: TGTGCCAGCACCCGAAGTGACAGGGACTATGGCTACACCTTC.